This TCR beta chain appears in the sequencing data of a study of vaccination and CD4 T cells after COVID-19. Study conclusions and caveats: Data came from relatively few convalescent patients and lacked early post-infection timepoints. Vaccine-specific clones in convalescent patients were spike mono-reactive in 304 of 307 cases.

An Oncomine TCR Beta short-read assay was used to sequence the DNA from cultured CD4+ T cells. From cultured CD4+ T cells, genomic DNA was extracted. One entry per CDR3 protein, called by TCRdb with MiXCR from the PCR reads. Of about 17,000 distinct CDR3 sequences listed, about 45% are singletons. This clonotype occurred a few times. Its cognate antigen is unknown. Germline assignment: CDR1 SNHLY and CDR2 FYNNEI. The CDR3 extends over 13 amino acids. Trimming left V 4 bases short and J 6 bases short, with 11 bases between. Time point of the sample: late sampling 161 to 241 days after vaccination in three convalescent patients. Treatment indicated: roughly 10-day PBMC culture with coronavirus spike peptide pools or control peptides (ViraFEST assay). Antigen-specific T cell expansion with peptide pools preceded TCR sequencing in the ViraFEST approach.

This TCR came from a human donor who had recovered from COVID-19. The chain combines TRBV2 with TRBJ2-3; D gene uncertain. This sample comprised CD4+ T cells from blood, cultured in vitro, obtained about 7 months after SARS-CoV-2 vaccination. DNA for the CDR3: TGTGCCAGCAGTGTTGGGGTGGCCGATACGCAGTATTTT. Translated: CASSVGVADTQYF.